The T cell receptor (beta chain) under discussion was sequenced for a study of blood T cell repertoires in COVID-19. Seattle patients were enrolled while actively infected and followed longitudinally. Authors' methods: Estimation of nucleated cell counts relied on the amplification of reference gene primers. Sequenced by immunoSEQ multiplex PCR; TCRdb stores in-frame clones only, minus some. V and J calls and clone size follow that table, whereas D and trimming were derived from the DNA. This sample has about 46,000 clones, with 70% to 90% found just once. The CDR3 is made up of 14 amino acids. Trimming shortened V by 0 bases and J by 2 bases, and 7 bases separated the two germline ends. Germline loops: CDR1 SGHTA, CDR2 FQGNSA.

The chain links TRBV7-2 to TRBJ1-1; D is undetermined. The sample taken for sequencing was peripheral blood. The source is an elderly woman with COVID-19, enrolled during active disease. This CDR3 is CASSLAHYNTEAFF. CDR3 coding DNA: TGTGCCAGCAGCTTAGCGCACTATAACACTGAAGCTTTCTTT.